Given below is one T cell receptor (beta chain) in context. Clones were read by immunoSEQ multiplex PCR, and TCRdb kept only the in-frame ones, dropping some. The table has under 150,000 clones, roughly 91% seen once. This sample was taken from a study of control samples from healthy donors and cancer patients. V was pared by 5 bases and J by 2 bases, with 14 bases between. CDR1 is LGHDT and CDR2 is YNNKEL in the germline V gene (reference sequence). The CDR3 is 15 amino acids. The sample taken for sequencing was PBMCs. The chain couples TRBV3-1 (or the pseudogene TRBV3-2) to TRBJ2-3, with D possibly matching TRBD2 (7 bases). The sequence was collected from a man between 50 and 59 years old with head and neck cancer. This chain's CDR3 is CASSMIGGATDTQYF. In DNA, the CDR3 is TGTGCCAGCAGCATGATAGGGGGGGCCACAGATACGCAGTATTTT.